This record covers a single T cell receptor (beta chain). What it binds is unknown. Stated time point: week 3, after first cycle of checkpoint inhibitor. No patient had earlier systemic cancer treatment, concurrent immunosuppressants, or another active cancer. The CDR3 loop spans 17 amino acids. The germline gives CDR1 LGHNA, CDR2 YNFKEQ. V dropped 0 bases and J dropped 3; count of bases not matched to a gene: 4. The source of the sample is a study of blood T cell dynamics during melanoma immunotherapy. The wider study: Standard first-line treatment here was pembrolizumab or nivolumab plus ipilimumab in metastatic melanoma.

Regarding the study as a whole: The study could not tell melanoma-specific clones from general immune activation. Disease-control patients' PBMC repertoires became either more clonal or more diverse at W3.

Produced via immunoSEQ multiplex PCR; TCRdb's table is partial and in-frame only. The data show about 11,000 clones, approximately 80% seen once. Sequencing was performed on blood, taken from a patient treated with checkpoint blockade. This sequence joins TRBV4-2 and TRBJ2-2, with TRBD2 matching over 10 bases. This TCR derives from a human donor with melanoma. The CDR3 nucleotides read TGTGCCAGCAGCCAAGAAGCGGGGGGGTCTTACACCGGGGAGCTGTTTTTT. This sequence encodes CASSQEAGGSYTGELFF.